This section outlines one TCR beta chain sequence together with its context. The CDR3 loop spans 16 amino acids. Germline values: CDR1 LNHDA, CDR2 SQIVND (reference sequence). The V and J ends lost 3 bases and 1 base, in that order; junction bases with no gene match: 7. Assay used: immunoSEQ multiplex PCR; TCRdb lists only in-frame clones, some missing. The sample contains hundreds of thousands of clones, about 85% of which appear only once. This entry is derived from a study of shared clonotypes between healthy human individuals. The sample comprised PBMCs. This receptor was obtained from a woman aged 40 to 50 in good health. Some clones in this sample may be carry-over from other donors' samples. The J gene is TRBJ2-5, the V gene TRBV19, with 8 bases fitting TRBD1. CDR3 DNA: TGTGCCAGTAGTATTGAGGTCGGGACAGGCCAAGAGACCCAGTACTTC. It codes for CASSIEVGTGQETQYF.